One sample yielded the 17 T cell receptor beta chains listed below, sequenced in a study of blood T cell repertoires in COVID-19. Sequencing was performed with immunoSEQ multiplex PCR; in TCRdb, only in-frame clones are kept and a portion is missing. Among tens of thousands of clones listed, roughly 83% were seen once. The sequenced sample was peripheral blood. The source is a human donor in a cohort sampled during active COVID-19.

This clone came up once. The chain is built from TRBV18 and TRBJ2-3, with D unresolved. CDR1 and CDR2 from the germline V gene are KGHSH and LQKENI. Trimming shortened V by 6 bases and J by 2 bases, and 12 bases separated the two germline ends. This CDR3 is 14 amino acids long. CDR3 sequence reads: CASSFGGPTDTQYF. CDR3 nucleotides: TGTGCCAGCTCCTTTGGCGGCCCCACAGATACGCAGTATTTT.

The rearrangement joins TRBV7-9 to TRBJ2-3; TRBD2 agrees at 7 bases. This CDR3 is 15 amino acids long. V lost 5 bases to trimming and J lost 2 bases; unmatched junction nucleotides: 7. Germline V gene lookup returns CDR1 SEHNR and CDR2 FQNEAQ (reference sequence). The CDR3 nucleotides are TGTGCCAGCAGCCCTGGTCTAGCGGCCACAGATACGCAGTATTTT. Translation: CASSPGLAATDTQYF.

The chain carries TRBV5-5 and TRBJ2-7, with D tentatively TRBD2 (6 bases). The CDR3 extends over 14 amino acids. With 4 bases removed from V and 2 bases from J, the gap between germline ends came to 13 bases. Per the germline V gene, CDR1 is SGHKS and CDR2 is YYEKEE (reference sequence). The CDR3 region is CASSRRDGPYEQYF. The CDR3 DNA reads TGTGCCAGCAGCAGGAGGGACGGCCCCTACGAGCAGTACTTC.

The chain employs TRBV5-1 and TRBJ2-1, with TRBD2 as a possible D gene (6 bases). The CDR3 is 15 residues long. The V gene's germline CDR1 is SGHRS and CDR2 YFSETQ. Trimming took off 5 bases at V and 0 bases at J, with 12 bases between the two ends. In DNA form, the CDR3 reads TGCGCCAGCAGTTACGACGGGAGCTCCTACAATGAGCAGTTCTTC. Encoded protein: CASSYDGSSYNEQFF.

V and J are TRBV7-9 and TRBJ2-7, with TRBD1 matching over 8 bases. Germline CDR1 reads SEHNR; CDR2 reads FQNEAQ (reference sequence). The CDR3 spans 14 residues. V was pared by 3 bases and J by 3 bases, with 4 bases of the junction left unmatched. The CDR3 loop reads CASSLTGALYEQYF. The CDR3 nucleotides read TGTGCCAGCAGCTTGACAGGGGCACTCTACGAGCAGTACTTC.

The V gene is TRBV6-5, the J gene TRBJ2-7; 10 positions match TRBD1. Germline CDR1 and CDR2: MNHEY and SVGAGI. V trimming: 2 bases; J trimming: 4 bases; junction bases outside the gene matches: 5. This CDR3 is built from 15 residues. In DNA form, the CDR3 reads TGTGCCAGCAGTTACAGGGGACAGGGGTCATACGAGCAGTACTTC. Encoded protein: CASSYRGQGSYEQYF.

The J gene is TRBJ2-5, the V gene TRBV18; tentative D call: TRBD2 (6 bases). Per germline, CDR1 KGHSH and CDR2 LQKENI. Trimming stripped 8 bases from V and 2 bases from J, with 15 bases between. The CDR3 covers 14 residues. As DNA, the CDR3 is TGTGCCAGCCATGGGACCGGGGGACAAGAGACCCAGTACTTC. Protein: CASHGTGGQETQYF. Full variable domain (remainder filled in from reference TRBV18 and TRBJ2-5): NAGVMQNPRHLVRRRGQEARLRCSPMKGHSHVYWYRQLPEEGLKFMVYLQKENIIDESGMPKERFSAEFPKEGPSILRIQQVVRGDSAAYFCASHGTGGQETQYFGPGTRLLVL.

The chain is built from TRBV6-5 and TRBJ1-1; the D gene is possibly TRBD1 (6 bases). The V gene's germline CDR1 is MNHEY and CDR2 SVGAGI. V lost 5 bases to trimming and J lost 2 bases, with 15 bases between them. The CDR3 contains 15 residues. CDR3 amino acids: CASSPSRTANTEAFF. The CDR3 DNA reads TGTGCCAGCAGTCCCTCAAGGACAGCCAACACTGAAGCTTTCTTT.

Here the CDR3 reads CASSLGGSTANEQFF. The CDR3 region has the DNA TGCGCCAGCAGCTTGGGCGGGAGTACGGCCAATGAGCAGTTCTTC. V gene TRBV5-1 combines with J gene TRBJ2-1, with 7 bases identical to TRBD2. CDR1 is SGHRS, CDR2 YFSETQ, per germline. This CDR3 comprises 15 residues. The V and J ends lost 0 bases and 6 bases, in that order; junction bases with no gene match: 6.

This chain connects TRBV19 to TRBJ2-5; weak D call: TRBD2 (8 bases). V lost 2 bases, J lost 0 bases, and 22 bases lay in between. The CDR3 totals 19 residues. The V gene's germline CDR1 is LNHDA and CDR2 SQIVND (reference sequence). As DNA, the CDR3 is TGTGCCAGTAGTATAACCTCCTCGGGGGGGACAGAGTACCAAGAGACCCAGTACTTC. Amino acid sequence: CASSITSSGGTEYQETQYF.

The chain combines TRBV28 with TRBJ2-5, with D perhaps TRBD2 (6 bases). V lost 2 bases, J lost 5 bases, and 9 bases lay in between. CDR3 length: 13 amino acids. Germline-derived CDR1 and CDR2 are MDHEN and SYDVKM. CDR3 loop: CASSLTSIETQYF. DNA of the CDR3: TGTGCCAGCAGTTTAACTAGCATCGAGACCCAGTACTTC.

This CDR3 reads CASSIGTGTTDTQYF. CDR3 DNA: TGTGCCAGTAGTATAGGGACAGGGACCACAGATACGCAGTATTTT. J is TRBJ2-3 and V is TRBV19; 8 bases line up with TRBD1. CDR1 is LNHDA and CDR2 is SQIVND in the germline V gene (reference sequence). The CDR3 has 15 amino acids. The ends lost 1 base at V and 2 bases at J; junction bases unmatched: 2.

The chain couples TRBV7-3 to TRBJ1-2; 7 bases are shared with TRBD1. CDR3 length: 14 amino acids. The trim removed 2 bases at V and 7 bases at J, leaving 7 bases unmatched. The germline CDR1 and CDR2 sequences are SGHTA and FQGTGA. The CDR3 sequence: CASSLGETGSGYTF. The DNA of the CDR3 is TGTGCCAGCAGCTTAGGGGAGACAGGGTCTGGCTACACCTTC. Looking up the rest from reference TRBV7-3 and TRBJ1-2 gives the full variable domain: GAGVSQTPSNKVTEKGKYVELRCDPISGHTALYWYRQSLGQGPEFLIYFQGTGAADDSGLPNDRFFAVRPEGSVSTLKIQRTERGDSAVYLCASSLGETGSGYTFGSGTRLTVV.

The chain carries TRBV5-1 and TRBJ2-7; 7 positions agree with TRBD1. V dropped 2 bases and J dropped 2; count of bases not matched to a gene: 7. CDR3 length: 15 residues. Germline CDR1 and CDR2: SGHRS and YFSETQ. The CDR3 reads CASSLTGQPPYEQYF. CDR3 coding DNA: TGCGCCAGCAGCTTAACGGGACAGCCACCCTACGAGCAGTACTTC.

The rearrangement links TRBV4-1 to TRBJ1-2; tentative D call: TRBD1 (6 bases). In germline, CDR1 is MGHRA, CDR2 YSYEKL. There are 14 residues in the CDR3. With 5 bases removed from V and 8 bases from J, the gap between germline ends came to 18 bases. The CDR3 DNA sequence: TGCGCCAGCAGCAAACGGACAGAAGCTTCCGGCTACACCTTC. It codes for CASSKRTEASGYTF.

As for this clone: One junction end disagrees with the germline gene, perhaps due to a read error. This rearrangement joins TRBV28 to TRBJ1-5; no reliable D call. Per germline, CDR1 MDHEN and CDR2 SYDVKM. This CDR3 has 15 amino acids. This CDR3 is CTSSLDAGFNQPQHF. CDR3 in DNA: TGTACCAGCAGTTTAGATGCGGGGTTTAATCAGCCCCAGCATTTT.

This chain links TRBV29-1 with TRBJ2-7; 7 bases map to TRBD1. The CDR3 runs to 12 residues. The ends lost 4 bases at V and 5 bases at J; junction bases unmatched: 5. Germline V lookup: CDR1 SQVTM, CDR2 ANQGSEA. This chain's CDR3 is CSVGQGWDEQYF. The CDR3 region has the DNA TGCAGCGTTGGACAGGGCTGGGACGAGCAGTACTTC.